The clone carrying this T cell receptor (beta chain) was seen once. No antigen is known for it. Investigators spread the genomic DNA of each subset evenly over several immunoSEQ plates. Using immunoSEQ multiplex PCR, the repertoire was profiled, and TCRdb retains in-frame clones only, with some absent. The table has a few hundred thousand clones, roughly three quarters seen once. These data originate in a study of shared clonotypes between healthy human individuals. Study-wide results and caveats: How much donors shared clonotypes was expected to be affected by sequencing depth.

Every donor was a Caucasian adult from Nashville, Tennessee. Without sorting, samples used some 84 million PBMCs for genomic DNA. This CDR3 has 16 residues. V was trimmed by 5 bases and J by 8 bases, leaving 22 bases between them. CDR1 SEHNR and CDR2 FQNEAQ come from the germline V gene (reference sequence). The sequence was collected from a woman in her thirties or forties in good health. Some clones in this sample may be carry-over from other donors' samples. V is TRBV7-9 and J is TRBJ2-1; D not resolved. Specimen: PBMCs. CDR3: CASSPKTGPNDDEQFF. The CDR3 region has the DNA TGTGCCAGCAGCCCGAAAACCGGGCCCAACGACGATGAGCAGTTCTTC.